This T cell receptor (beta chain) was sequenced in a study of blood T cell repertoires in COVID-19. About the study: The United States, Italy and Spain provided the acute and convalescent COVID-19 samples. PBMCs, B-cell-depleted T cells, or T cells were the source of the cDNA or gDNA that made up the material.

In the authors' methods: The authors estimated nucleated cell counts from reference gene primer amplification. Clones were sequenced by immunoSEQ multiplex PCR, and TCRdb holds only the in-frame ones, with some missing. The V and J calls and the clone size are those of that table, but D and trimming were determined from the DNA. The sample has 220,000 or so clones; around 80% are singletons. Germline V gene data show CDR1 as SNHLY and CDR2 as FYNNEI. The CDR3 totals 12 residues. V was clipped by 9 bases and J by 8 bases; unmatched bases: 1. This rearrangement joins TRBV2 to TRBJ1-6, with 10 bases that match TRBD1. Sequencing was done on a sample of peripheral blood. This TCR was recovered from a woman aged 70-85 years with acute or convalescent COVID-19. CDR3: CASGTGDSPLHF. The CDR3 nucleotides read TGTGCCAGTGGGACAGGGGATTCACCCCTCCACTTT.